Listed below are T cell receptor beta chains from one sample, sequenced in a study of identical twins. TCRdb passed the 5' RACE reads through MiXCR, listing each CDR3 protein once. Found here are under 350,000 distinct CDR3 sequences, over 8.5% of them singletons; the top ten hold around 7.1%. This same sample was also taken into another study, of yellow fever vaccine responses in identical twins.

The sample taken for sequencing was CD8+ T cells sorted from blood. These receptors came from a woman aged 18-29 years in good health. The CDR3 runs from the conserved cysteine through the conserved F or W. The order of the fields is V gene, J gene, D gene, clone size, CDR3 DNA, CDR3 protein. The D gene is left open where the match is weak. Some rows mark clone size as missing; the rest say once, few, many or name a class of expanded clone.

V gene: TRBV2
J gene: TRBJ2-7
D gene: .
clone size: .
CDR3 DNA: TGTGCCAGCAGACCCGAGGGCGGGTACGAGCAGTACTTC
CDR3 protein: CASRPEGGYEQYF

V gene: TRBV15
J gene: TRBJ2-2
D gene: TRBD1
clone size: .
CDR3 DNA: TGTGCCACAAACGATCTAGACAGGGGGGATAACACCGGGGAGCTGTTTTTT
CDR3 protein: CATNDLDRGDNTGELFF

V gene: TRBV7-9
J gene: TRBJ2-5
D gene: .
clone size: many
CDR3 DNA: TGTGCCAGCAACCTCCCCCAGGAAGAGACCCAGTACTTC
CDR3 protein: CASNLPQEETQYF

V gene: TRBV4-2
J gene: TRBJ1-1
D gene: .
clone size: many
CDR3 DNA: TGTGCCAGCACGACAGATCCAGCAGGGCCCCCCGAGGGCACTGAAGCTTTCTTT
CDR3 protein: CASTTDPAGPPEGTEAFF

V gene: TRBV20-1
J gene: TRBJ2-7
D gene: .
clone size: few
CDR3 DNA: TGCAGTGCTAGTTACGGGGAAAACTACGAGCAGTACTTC
CDR3 protein: CSASYGENYEQYF

V gene: TRBV7-2
J gene: TRBJ1-1
D gene: .
clone size: .
CDR3 DNA: TGTGCCAGCAGCTTAGGACAGATACTGAACACTGAAGCTTTCTTT
CDR3 protein: CASSLGQILNTEAFF

V gene: TRBV3-1
J gene: TRBJ2-5
D gene: .
clone size: many
CDR3 DNA: TGTGCCAGATATTACCAAGGAATACAAGAGACCCAGTACTTC
CDR3 protein: CARYYQGIQETQYF

V gene: TRBV12-3/TRBV12-4
J gene: TRBJ2-7
D gene: .
clone size: .
CDR3 DNA: TGTGCCAGCAGTATCGACAACGGGGACGAGCAGTACTTC
CDR3 protein: CASSIDNGDEQYF

V gene: TRBV6-2/TRBV6-3
J gene: TRBJ2-3
D gene: TRBD2
clone size: many
CDR3 DNA: TGTGCCAGCAGTTACTCTTCGACTAGCGGGAGCGTTCCACCACTCACAGATACGCAGTATTTT
CDR3 protein: CASSYSSTSGSVPPLTDTQYF

V gene: TRBV29-1
J gene: TRBJ2-5
D gene: .
clone size: few
CDR3 DNA: TGCAGCGTTGAAGATACACCGGGAAATCAGGAGACCCAGTACTTC
CDR3 protein: CSVEDTPGNQETQYF

V gene: TRBV5-1
J gene: TRBJ2-1
D gene: TRBD2
clone size: many
CDR3 DNA: TGCGCCAGCAGCTTGAGCAGGGATTTTCGCTACGGGGGGGTTTACAATGAGCAGTTCTTC
CDR3 protein: CASSLSRDFRYGGVYNEQFF

V gene: TRBV5-1
J gene: TRBJ2-1
D gene: .
clone size: .
CDR3 DNA: TGCGCCAGCAGCCCACAGACAGGACTGAATGAGCAGTTCTTC
CDR3 protein: CASSPQTGLNEQFF

V gene: TRBV29-1
J gene: TRBJ2-7
D gene: TRBD1
clone size: .
CDR3 DNA: TGCAGCGTTAGGACAGGGTATTCCTACGAGCAGTACTTC
CDR3 protein: CSVRTGYSYEQYF

V gene: TRBV6-2/TRBV6-3
J gene: TRBJ2-5
D gene: .
clone size: .
CDR3 DNA: TGTGCCAGCACCTCGGACAATGCGTCCCAGTACTTC
CDR3 protein: CASTSDNASQYF

V gene: TRBV4-3
J gene: TRBJ2-1
D gene: .
clone size: .
CDR3 DNA: TGCGCCAGCAGCCAAGTCTCCCTCAGCTCCTACAATGAGCAGTTCTTC
CDR3 protein: CASSQVSLSSYNEQFF

V gene: TRBV27
J gene: TRBJ2-7
D gene: .
clone size: many
CDR3 DNA: TGTGCCAGCAGTTTATCGGCGGCCTCCTACGAGCAGTACTTC
CDR3 protein: CASSLSAASYEQYF

V gene: TRBV4-3
J gene: TRBJ2-1
D gene: .
clone size: .
CDR3 DNA: TGCGCCAGCAGCCAAGGGACATTGAGCTCCTACAATGAGCAGTTCTTC
CDR3 protein: CASSQGTLSSYNEQFF

V gene: TRBV20-1
J gene: TRBJ2-1
D gene: .
clone size: many
CDR3 DNA: TGCAGTGCTAGAGGTGGGGCGCTGAACTACAATGAGCAGTTCTTC
CDR3 protein: CSARGGALNYNEQFF

V gene: TRBV30
J gene: TRBJ1-5
D gene: .
clone size: few
CDR3 DNA: TGTGCCTGGAGTGTAATGGAGGGTCCTAATCAGCCCCAGCATTTT
CDR3 protein: CAWSVMEGPNQPQHF

V gene: TRBV6-5
J gene: TRBJ2-5
D gene: .
clone size: .
CDR3 DNA: TGTGCCAGCAGTTACTCCCGGGAGCAAGAGACCCAGTACTTC
CDR3 protein: CASSYSREQETQYF

V gene: TRBV21-1
J gene: TRBJ2-1
D gene: .
clone size: many
CDR3 DNA: TGTGCCAGCAGCAAACCCCAGGACAGGGGGTTCTACAATGAGCAGTTCTTC
CDR3 protein: CASSKPQDRGFYNEQFF

V gene: TRBV12-3/TRBV12-4
J gene: TRBJ2-7
D gene: TRBD2
clone size: few
CDR3 DNA: TGTGCCAGCAGGTCTAGCGGGGGGCGACCCTACGAGCAGTACTTC
CDR3 protein: CASRSSGGRPYEQYF